One sample yielded the 8 T cell receptor beta chains listed below, sequenced in a study of blood T cells in healthy people across ages. With a J-beta primer mix and a sample-barcoded 5' primer, a second PCR ran roughly 6 to 11 cycles. TCRdb reprocessed the 5' RACE reads with MiXCR, giving one entry per CDR3 protein. The data contain some 1,500,000 distinct CDR3 sequences, 42% of them singletons. Material: blood. All receptors come from a woman between 18 and 29 years old in good health.

In its sample, this clonotype was seen a few times. The chain joins TRBV4-1 to TRBJ2-1; D is undetermined. CDR1 is MGHRA, CDR2 YSYEKL, per germline. V was clipped by 1 base and J by 6 bases, with 10 bases between them. The CDR3 spans 14 residues. The chain's CDR3 is CASSQGALTNEQFF. In DNA form, the CDR3 reads TGCGCCAGCAGCCAAGGGGCCTTGACCAATGAGCAGTTCTTC.

This clonotype was detected a few times. The CDR3 protein is CSAARLNEKLFF. In nucleotides, the CDR3 is TGCAGTGCCGCCAGATTGAATGAAAAACTGTTTTTT. The chain links TRBV20-1 to TRBJ1-4; unclear D gene. CDR3 length: 12 amino acids. The germline V gene has CDR1 DFQATT and CDR2 SNEGSKA (reference sequence). Trimming stripped 6 bases from V and 5 bases from J, with 10 bases between.

This clonotype was seen once. Possible read error: a much larger clone is one base away. The gene calls are TRBV29-1 and TRBJ1-2; D is unclear. Germline-derived CDR1 and CDR2 are SQVTM and ANQGSEA. This CDR3 has 12 amino acids. The CDR3 is CSVERDYYGCTF. The CDR3 bases are TGCAGCGTTGAACGGGATTACTATGGCTGCACCTTC. The whole variable domain, filled in from reference TRBV29-1 and TRBJ1-2, reads SAVISQKPSRDICQRGTSLTIQCQVDSQVTMMFWYRQQPGQSLTLIATANQGSEATYESGFVIDKFPISRPNLTFSTLTVSNMSPEDSSIYLCSVERDYYGCTFGSGTRLTVV.

V gene TRBV6-5 combines with J gene TRBJ1-6; 8 bases fit TRBD1. The trim removed 3 bases at V and 1 base at J, leaving 11 bases unmatched. CDR3 length: 19 amino acids. From germline, CDR1 is MNHEY and CDR2 SVGAGI. CDR3 DNA: TGTGCCAGCAGTTATCCACCTGACAGGGGACGGTCCTATAATTCACCCCTCCACTTT. Its protein is CASSYPPDRGRSYNSPLHF.

This clonotype was seen once. The V call is TRBV24-1, the J call TRBJ2-2; the D is unclear. Germline V gene sequence: CDR1 KGHDR, CDR2 SFDVKD. The CDR3 is made up of 12 amino acids. V lost 8 bases and J 7 bases, leaving 10 bases between the germline ends. The CDR3 sequence is CATNLVVGELFF. For the CDR3, the DNA is TGTGCCACCAATTTAGTGGTCGGGGAGCTGTTTTTT.

A few counts support this clonotype. The V and J genes are TRBV7-2 and TRBJ2-1; D unclear. The CDR3 has 13 amino acids. The V gene's germline CDR1 is SGHTA and CDR2 FQGNSA. Trimming left V 2 bases short and J 10 bases short, with 12 bases between. In DNA form, the CDR3 reads TGTGCCAGCAGCTTATCCCTTACTCGGGAGCAGTTCTTC. Residues: CASSLSLTREQFF.

This clonotype has more than one count but fewer than ten. V and J are TRBV24-1 and TRBJ2-5; TRBD2 aligns across 10 bases. The V gene end was trimmed by 4 bases and the J gene end by 5 bases; junction bases not matched to a gene: 12. CDR1 KGHDR and CDR2 SFDVKD come from the germline V gene. The CDR3 consists of 17 residues. CDR3 amino acids: CATSDPLLAGGVETQYF. The CDR3 coding sequence is TGTGCCACCAGTGACCCGCTTTTAGCGGGAGGAGTGGAGACCCAGTACTTC.

As for this clonotype: A junction boundary mismatches the germline segment, possibly from a read error. The V gene is TRBV11-3, the J gene TRBJ2-5; D may correspond to TRBD1 or TRBD2 (5 bases each). This CDR3 has 13 amino acids. CDR1 and CDR2 (germline): SGHNT, YENEEA. CDR3 in amino acids: CASSVDVLGEQYF. DNA for the CDR3: TGTGCCAGCAGCGTAGATGTGTTAGGGGAGCAGTACTTC.